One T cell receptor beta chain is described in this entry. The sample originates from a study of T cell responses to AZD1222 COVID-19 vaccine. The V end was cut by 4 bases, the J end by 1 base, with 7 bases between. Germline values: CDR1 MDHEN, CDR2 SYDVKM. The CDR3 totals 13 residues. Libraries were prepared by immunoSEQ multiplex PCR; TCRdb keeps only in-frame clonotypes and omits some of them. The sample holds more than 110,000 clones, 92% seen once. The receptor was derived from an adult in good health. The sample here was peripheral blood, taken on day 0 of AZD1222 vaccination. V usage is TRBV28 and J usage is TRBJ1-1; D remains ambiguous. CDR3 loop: CASSSTPNTEAFF. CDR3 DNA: TGTGCCAGCAGTTCGACACCGAACACTGAAGCTTTCTTT.